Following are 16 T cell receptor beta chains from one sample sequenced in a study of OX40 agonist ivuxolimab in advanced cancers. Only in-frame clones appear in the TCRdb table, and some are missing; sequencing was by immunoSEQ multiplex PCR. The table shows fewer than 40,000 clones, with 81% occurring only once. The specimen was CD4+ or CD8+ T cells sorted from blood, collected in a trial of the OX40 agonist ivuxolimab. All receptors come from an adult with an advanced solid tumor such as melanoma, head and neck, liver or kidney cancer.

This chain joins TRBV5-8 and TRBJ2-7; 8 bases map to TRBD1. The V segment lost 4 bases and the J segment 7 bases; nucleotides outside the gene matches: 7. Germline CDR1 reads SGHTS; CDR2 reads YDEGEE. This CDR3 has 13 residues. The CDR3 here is CASSVGQGREQYF. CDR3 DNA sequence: TGTGCCAGCAGCGTAGGACAGGGAAGAGAGCAGTACTTC.

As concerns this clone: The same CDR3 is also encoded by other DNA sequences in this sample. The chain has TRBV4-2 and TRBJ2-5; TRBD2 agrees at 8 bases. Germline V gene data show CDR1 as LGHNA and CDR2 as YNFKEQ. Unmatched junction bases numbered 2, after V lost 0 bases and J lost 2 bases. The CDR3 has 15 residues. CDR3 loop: CASSQDRGGQETQYF. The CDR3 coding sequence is TGTGCCAGCAGCCAAGATCGGGGGGGGCAAGAGACCCAGTACTTC.

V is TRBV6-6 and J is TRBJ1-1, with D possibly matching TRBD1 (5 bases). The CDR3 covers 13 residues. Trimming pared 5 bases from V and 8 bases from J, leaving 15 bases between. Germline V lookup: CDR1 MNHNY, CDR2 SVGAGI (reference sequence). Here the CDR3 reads CASSMSRDGEAFF. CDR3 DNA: TGTGCCAGCAGTATGAGCCGGGACGGCGAAGCTTTCTTT.

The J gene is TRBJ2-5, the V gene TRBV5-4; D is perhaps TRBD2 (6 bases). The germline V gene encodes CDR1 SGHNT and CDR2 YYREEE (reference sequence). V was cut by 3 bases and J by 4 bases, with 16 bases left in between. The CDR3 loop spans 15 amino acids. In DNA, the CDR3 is TGTGCCAGCAGCTCGGAAGGACCCGGGGGAGAGACCCAGTACTTC. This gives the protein CASSSEGPGGETQYF.

In nucleotides, the CDR3 is TGCGCCAGCAGCCCCGGACTGACCCCTGGGGCCAACGTCCTGACTTTC. Translated: CASSPGLTPGANVLTF. V gene TRBV5-1 combines with J gene TRBJ2-6, with D possibly being TRBD2 (5 bases). Per germline, CDR1 SGHRS and CDR2 YFSETQ. The V and J ends lost 4 bases and 2 bases respectively, with 13 bases between them. This CDR3 has 16 amino acids.

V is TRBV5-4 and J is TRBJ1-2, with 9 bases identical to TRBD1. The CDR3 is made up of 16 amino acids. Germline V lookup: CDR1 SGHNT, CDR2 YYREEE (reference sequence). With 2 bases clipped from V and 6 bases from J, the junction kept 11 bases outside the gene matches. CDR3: CASSLGWTGEEDGYTF. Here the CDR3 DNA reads TGTGCCAGCAGCTTAGGTTGGACAGGGGAGGAAGATGGCTACACCTTC.

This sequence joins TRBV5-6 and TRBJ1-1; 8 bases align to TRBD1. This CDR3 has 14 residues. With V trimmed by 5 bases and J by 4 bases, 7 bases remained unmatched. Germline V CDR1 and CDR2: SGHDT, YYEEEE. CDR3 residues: CASSHDRGGTEAFF. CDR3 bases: TGTGCCAGCAGTCATGACAGGGGAGGCACTGAAGCTTTCTTT.

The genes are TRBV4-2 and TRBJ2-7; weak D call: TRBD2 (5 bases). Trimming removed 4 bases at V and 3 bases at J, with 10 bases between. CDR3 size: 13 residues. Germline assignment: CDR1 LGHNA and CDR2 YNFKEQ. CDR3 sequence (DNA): TGTGCCAGCAGCCGGTCGGGGATCTACGAGCAGTACTTC. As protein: CASSRSGIYEQYF.

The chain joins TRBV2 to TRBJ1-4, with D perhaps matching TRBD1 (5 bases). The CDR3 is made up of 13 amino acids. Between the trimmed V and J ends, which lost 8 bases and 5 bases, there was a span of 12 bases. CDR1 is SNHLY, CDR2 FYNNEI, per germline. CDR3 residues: CASGWGGNEKLFF. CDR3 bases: TGTGCCAGCGGCTGGGGGGGGAATGAAAAACTGTTTTTT.

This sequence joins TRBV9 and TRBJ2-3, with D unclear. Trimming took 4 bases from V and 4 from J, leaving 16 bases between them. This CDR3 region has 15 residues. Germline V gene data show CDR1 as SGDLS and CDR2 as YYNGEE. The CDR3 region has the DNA TGTGCCAGCAGCCGCAGTAATAGCCGAGCAGATACGCAGTATTTT. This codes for CASSRSNSRADTQYF.

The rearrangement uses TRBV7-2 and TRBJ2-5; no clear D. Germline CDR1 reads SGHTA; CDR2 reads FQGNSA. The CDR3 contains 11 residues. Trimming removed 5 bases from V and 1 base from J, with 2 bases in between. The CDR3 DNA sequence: TGTGCCAGCAGCCCCCAAGAGACCCAGTACTTC. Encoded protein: CASSPQETQYF.

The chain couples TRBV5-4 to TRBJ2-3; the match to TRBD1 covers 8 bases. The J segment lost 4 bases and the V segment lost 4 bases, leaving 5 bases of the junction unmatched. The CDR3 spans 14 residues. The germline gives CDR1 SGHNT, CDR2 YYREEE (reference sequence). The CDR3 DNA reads TGTGCCAGCAGCGACAGGGGAGTTGCAGATACGCAGTATTTT. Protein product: CASSDRGVADTQYF.

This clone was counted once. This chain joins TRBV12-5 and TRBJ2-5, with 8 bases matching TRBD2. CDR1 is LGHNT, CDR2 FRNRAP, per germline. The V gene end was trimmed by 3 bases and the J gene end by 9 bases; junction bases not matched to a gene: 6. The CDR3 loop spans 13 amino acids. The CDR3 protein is CASGFSGGLAQYF. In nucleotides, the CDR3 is TGTGCTAGTGGTTTCAGCGGGGGACTGGCCCAGTACTTC. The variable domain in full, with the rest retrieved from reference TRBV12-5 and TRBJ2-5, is DARVTQTPRHKVTEMGQEVTMRCQPILGHNTVFWYRQTMMQGLELLAYFRNRAPLDDSGMPKDRFSAEMPDATLATLKIQPSEPRDSAVYFCASGFSGGLAQYFGPGTRLLVL.

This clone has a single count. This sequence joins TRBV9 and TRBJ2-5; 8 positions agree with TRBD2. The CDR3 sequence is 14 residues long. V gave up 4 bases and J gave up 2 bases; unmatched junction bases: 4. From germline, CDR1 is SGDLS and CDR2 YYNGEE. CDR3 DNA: TGTGCCAGCAGCCAGGCGGGAGGACAAGAGACCCAGTACTTC. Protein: CASSQAGGQETQYF. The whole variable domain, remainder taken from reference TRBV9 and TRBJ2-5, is DSGVTQTPKHLITATGQRVTLRCSPRSGDLSVYWYQQSLDQGLQFLIQYYNGEERAKGNILERFSAQQFPDLHSELNLSSLELGDSALYFCASSQAGGQETQYFGPGTRLLVL.

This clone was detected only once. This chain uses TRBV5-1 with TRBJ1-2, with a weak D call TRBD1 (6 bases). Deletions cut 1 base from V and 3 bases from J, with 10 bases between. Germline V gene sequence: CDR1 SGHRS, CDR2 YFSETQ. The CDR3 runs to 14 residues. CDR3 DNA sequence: TGCGCCAGCAGCTTGCTCCCAGGGGACTATGGCTACACCTTC. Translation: CASSLLPGDYGYTF.

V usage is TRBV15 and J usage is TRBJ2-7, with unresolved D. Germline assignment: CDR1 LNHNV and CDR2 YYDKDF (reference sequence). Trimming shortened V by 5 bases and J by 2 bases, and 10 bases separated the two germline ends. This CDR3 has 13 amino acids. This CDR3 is CATSDRLAYEQYF. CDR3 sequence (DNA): TGTGCCACCAGCGACCGTTTAGCCTACGAGCAGTACTTC.